This paragraph reports one T cell receptor (beta chain). Its antigen is still unknown. The same CDR3 can be traced to other DNA sequences in this sample. In the naive CD8 group, cells lacked CD45RO and were positively selected for CCR7, so terminally differentiated effector memory CD45RA+ cells were left out. This sample was included in a study of shared clonotypes between healthy human individuals. In the study's own analysis: As immunoSEQ supplied junction-only sequences (without quality scores), filtering differed. The protocol was immunoSEQ multiplex PCR, while the TCRdb copy is restricted to in-frame clones and leaves out a portion. Clonal size and the V and J genes are those of that table, whereas D and trimming came from the DNA. The sample records around 2,000,000 clones, 85% to 95% being singletons. The V gene's germline CDR1 is MNHEY and CDR2 SVGAGI. V lost 6 bases and J lost 4, with 12 bases in between. The CDR3 runs to 13 residues.

Study findings and constraints: With a few donors compared, approximately 5.5% of naive CD4 clonotypes were shared.

The clonotype was recovered from a young man in good health. The specimen sequenced was naive CD8+ T cells sorted from blood. The J gene is TRBJ2-5, the V gene TRBV6-5; D is undetermined. This CDR3 reads CASSQDRGETQYF. The CDR3 nucleotides read TGTGCCAGCAGCCAGGACCGTGGAGAGACCCAGTACTTC.